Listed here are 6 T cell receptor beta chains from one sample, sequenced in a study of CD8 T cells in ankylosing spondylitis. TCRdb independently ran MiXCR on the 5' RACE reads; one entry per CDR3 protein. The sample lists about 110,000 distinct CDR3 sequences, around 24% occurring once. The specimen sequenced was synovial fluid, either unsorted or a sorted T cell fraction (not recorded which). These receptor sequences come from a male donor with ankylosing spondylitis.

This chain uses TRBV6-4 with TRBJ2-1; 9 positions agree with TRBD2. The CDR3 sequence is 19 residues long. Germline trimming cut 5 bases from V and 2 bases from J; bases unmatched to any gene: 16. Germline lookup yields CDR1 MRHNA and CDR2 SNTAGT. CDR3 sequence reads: CASSHPSSSGSLPYNEQFF. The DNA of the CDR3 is TGTGCCAGCAGTCACCCCTCGAGTAGCGGGAGTCTCCCCTACAATGAGCAGTTCTTC.

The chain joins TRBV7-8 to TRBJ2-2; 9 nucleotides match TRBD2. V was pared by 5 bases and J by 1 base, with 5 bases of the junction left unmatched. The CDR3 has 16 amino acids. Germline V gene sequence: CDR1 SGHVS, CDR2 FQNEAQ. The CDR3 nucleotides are TGTGCCAGCAGCCAAGCGGGGGGAGTGAACACCGGGGAGCTGTTTTTT. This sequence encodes CASSQAGGVNTGELFF.

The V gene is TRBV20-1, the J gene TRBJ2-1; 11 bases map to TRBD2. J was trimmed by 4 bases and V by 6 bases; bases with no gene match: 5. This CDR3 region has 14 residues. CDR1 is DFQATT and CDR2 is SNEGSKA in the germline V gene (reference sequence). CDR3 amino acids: CSAKTSGDYNEQFF. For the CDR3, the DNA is TGCAGTGCCAAGACTAGCGGGGATTACAATGAGCAGTTCTTC.

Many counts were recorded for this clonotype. The CDR3 protein is CASSYNPGRGSYEQYF. In nucleotides, the CDR3 is TGTGCCAGCAGCTATAACCCGGGACGGGGATCCTACGAGCAGTACTTC. This chain uses TRBV11-2 with TRBJ2-7; the D call may be TRBD1 or TRBD2 (5 bases each). V lost 4 bases and J 1 base, leaving 17 bases between the germline ends. Germline V gene data show CDR1 as SGHAT and CDR2 as FQNNGV. CDR3 length equals 16 residues.

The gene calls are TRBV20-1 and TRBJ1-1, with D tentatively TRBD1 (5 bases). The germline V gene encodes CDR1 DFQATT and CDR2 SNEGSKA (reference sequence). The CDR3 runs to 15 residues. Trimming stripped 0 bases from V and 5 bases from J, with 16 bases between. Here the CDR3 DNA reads TGCAGTGCTAGAGATCTGGGGGGGGTTGGAACTGAAGCTTTCTTT. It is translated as CSARDLGGVGTEAFF.

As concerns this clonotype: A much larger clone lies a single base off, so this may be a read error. The CDR3 sequence is CASCFLLAGLGHTDTQYF. CDR3 sequence (DNA): TGTGCCAGCTGTTTCCTTCTGGCGGGACTAGGTCACACAGATACGCAGTATTTT. This chain uses TRBV12-3 or TRBV12-4 with TRBJ2-3; 8 bases are shared with TRBD2. This CDR3 is built from 18 residues.